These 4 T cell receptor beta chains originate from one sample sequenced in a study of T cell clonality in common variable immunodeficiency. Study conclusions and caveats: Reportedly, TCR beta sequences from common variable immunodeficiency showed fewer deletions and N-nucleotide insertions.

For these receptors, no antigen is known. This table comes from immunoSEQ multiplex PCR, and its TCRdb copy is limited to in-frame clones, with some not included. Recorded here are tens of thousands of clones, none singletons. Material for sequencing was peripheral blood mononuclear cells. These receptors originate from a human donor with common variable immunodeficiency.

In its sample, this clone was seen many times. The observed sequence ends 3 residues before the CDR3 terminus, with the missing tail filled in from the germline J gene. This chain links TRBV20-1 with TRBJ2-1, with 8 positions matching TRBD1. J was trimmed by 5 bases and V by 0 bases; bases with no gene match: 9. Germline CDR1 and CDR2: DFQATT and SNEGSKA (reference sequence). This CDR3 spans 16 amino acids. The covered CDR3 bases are TGCAGTGCTAGAGAGGCGGCAGGGGGCACGGACAATGAG. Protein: CSAREAAGGTDNE. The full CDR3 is CSAREAAGGTDNEQFF.

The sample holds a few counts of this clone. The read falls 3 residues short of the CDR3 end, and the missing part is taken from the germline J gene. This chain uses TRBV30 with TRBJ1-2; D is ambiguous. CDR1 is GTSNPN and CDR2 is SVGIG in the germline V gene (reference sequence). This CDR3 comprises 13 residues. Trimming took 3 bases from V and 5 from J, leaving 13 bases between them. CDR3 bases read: TGTGCCTGGAGGAACCCGGGTCAGTATGGC. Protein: CAWRNPGQYG. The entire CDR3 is CAWRNPGQYGYTF.

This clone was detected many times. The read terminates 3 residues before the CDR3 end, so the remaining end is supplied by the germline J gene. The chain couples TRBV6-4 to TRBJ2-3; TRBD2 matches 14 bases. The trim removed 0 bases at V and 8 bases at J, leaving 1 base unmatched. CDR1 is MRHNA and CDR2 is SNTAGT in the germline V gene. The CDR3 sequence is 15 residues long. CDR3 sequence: CASSDSTSGGATQYF. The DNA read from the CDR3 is TGTGCCAGCAGTGACTCGACTAGCGGGGGGGCTACG.

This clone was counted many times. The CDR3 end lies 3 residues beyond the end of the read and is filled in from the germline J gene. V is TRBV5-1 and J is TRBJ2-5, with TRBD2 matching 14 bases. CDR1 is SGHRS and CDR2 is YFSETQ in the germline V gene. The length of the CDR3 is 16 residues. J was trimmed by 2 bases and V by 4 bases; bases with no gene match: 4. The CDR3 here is CASSPGTSGGQETQYF. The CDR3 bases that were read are TGCGCCAGCAGCCCTGGGACTAGCGGGGGACAAGAGACC.